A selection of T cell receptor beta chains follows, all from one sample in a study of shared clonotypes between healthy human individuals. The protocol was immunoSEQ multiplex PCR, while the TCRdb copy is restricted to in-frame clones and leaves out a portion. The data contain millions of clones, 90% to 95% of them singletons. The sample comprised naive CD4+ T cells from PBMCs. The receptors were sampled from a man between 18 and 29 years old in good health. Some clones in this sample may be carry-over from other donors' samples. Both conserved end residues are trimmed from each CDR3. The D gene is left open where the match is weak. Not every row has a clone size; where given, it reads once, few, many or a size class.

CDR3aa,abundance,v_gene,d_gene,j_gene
AWSYISYNEQF,NA,TRBV30,NA,TRBJ2-1
ASSGDPGNTIY,NA,TRBV2,NA,TRBJ1-3
ASSAMAGATGELF,NA,TRBV5-1,NA,TRBJ2-2
ASSQFSGSYNEQF,NA,TRBV9,NA,TRBJ2-1
ASSQQETQY,NA,TRBV7-2,NA,TRBJ2-5
ASSPTGAYSNQPQH,NA,TRBV28,TRBD1,TRBJ1-5
ASSSRTSVSYNEQF,NA,TRBV5-8,TRBD2,TRBJ2-1
ASTISWGGAGGYT,NA,TRBV27,NA,TRBJ1-2
ASEGSTEAF,NA,TRBV6-5,NA,TRBJ1-1
ASAWSLSWDEQF,NA,TRBV27,NA,TRBJ2-1
ASSLRGRIDEAF,NA,TRBV7-9,NA,TRBJ1-1
ASSPSLVETQY,NA,TRBV18,NA,TRBJ2-5
ASSPRTGNYGYT,NA,TRBV19,TRBD1,TRBJ1-2
ASSLTVSSARKLF,NA,TRBV5-1,NA,TRBJ1-4
ASRGVLPSTDTQY,NA,TRBV28,NA,TRBJ2-3
ASSRQGWTSGRSYNEQF,NA,TRBV5-6,TRBD2,TRBJ2-1
ASSLLSGRAFNNEQF,NA,TRBV7-3,TRBD2,TRBJ2-1
AIKRTSGRESTDTQY,NA,TRBV10-3,TRBD2,TRBJ2-3
ASSNGGRTEAF,NA,TRBV27,NA,TRBJ1-1
AWSIHRGLGETQY,NA,TRBV30,TRBD1,TRBJ2-5
AWSMIQETQY,few,TRBV30,NA,TRBJ2-5
ASSQERGTSGTPYEQY,NA,TRBV4-3,TRBD2,TRBJ2-7
ASSPPRGGISEKLF,NA,TRBV28,NA,TRBJ1-4
ATGYSNQPQH,NA,TRBV15,NA,TRBJ1-5
ASSPMGLAGGLDTQY,NA,TRBV5-1,TRBD2,TRBJ2-3
ASSGGAPGMDNEQF,NA,TRBV18,NA,TRBJ2-1
ASWAISGSPWNEQF,NA,TRBV28,TRBD2,TRBJ2-1
ASSGLGQANEKLF,NA,TRBV4-1,NA,TRBJ1-4
ASSQGSLGTQPQH,NA,TRBV28,NA,TRBJ1-5
ASSPPRSSNEQF,NA,TRBV6-7,NA,TRBJ2-1
ASIPPEGRGNTIY,once,TRBV6-5,NA,TRBJ1-3
ASSPSGTGRASEQY,NA,TRBV7-9,TRBD1,TRBJ2-7
ASGAANTGELF,NA,TRBV2,NA,TRBJ2-2
ASSQAPGSADTQY,once,TRBV4-3,NA,TRBJ2-3
ASSFGSGRAGNEQF,NA,TRBV7-3,TRBD2,TRBJ2-1
ASSLAGGVWGEQF,NA,TRBV7-2,TRBD2,TRBJ2-1
ASSQAPGAGVSTGELF,NA,TRBV4-2,TRBD2,TRBJ2-2
ASSYSRGNTEAF,NA,TRBV6-5,NA,TRBJ1-1
ASSRQGQGNQPQH,few,TRBV18,TRBD1,TRBJ1-5
ASSFSGRWGTSTDTQY,NA,TRBV28,TRBD2,TRBJ2-3